The 27 T cell receptor beta chains in this list originate from one sample, sequenced in a study of blood T cell repertoires in COVID-19. Repertoires were generated with immunoSEQ multiplex PCR, while TCRdb's copy carries only in-frame clones and drops some. The table records 250,000 to 400,000 clones, around 90% of them present only once. The sample consisted of PBMCs or T cells enriched from blood (not recorded which). These receptors originate from a man in his 60s who had recovered from COVID-19.

The CDR3 DNA reads TGTGCCAGCAGCGGAGCCAGCGGTCTGATCACAGATACGCAGTATTTT. Translated, it gives CASSGASGLITDTQYF. The V call is TRBV7-2, the J call TRBJ2-3, with a weak D call TRBD2 (5 bases). The germline CDR1 and CDR2 sequences are SGHTA and FQGNSA. The CDR3 loop spans 16 amino acids. V lost 5 bases and J 2 bases, leaving 17 bases between the germline ends.

J is TRBJ1-1 and V is TRBV20-1; D uncertain. The germline gives CDR1 DFQATT, CDR2 SNEGSKA (reference sequence). The CDR3 has 11 residues. V was pared by 5 bases and J by 6 bases, with 10 bases between. The CDR3 coding sequence is TGCAGTGCTCCACTGACACCTGAAGCTTTCTTT. This codes for CSAPLTPEAFF.

The V call is TRBV5-1, the J call TRBJ2-5; possibly TRBD1 for D (6 bases). This CDR3 has 14 residues. V was clipped by 1 base and J by 3 bases, with 10 bases between them. Germline loops: CDR1 SGHRS, CDR2 YFSETQ. The CDR3 bases are TGCGCCAGCAGCTTGATCGCAGGGGAAGAGACCCAGTACTTC. Translated: CASSLIAGEETQYF.

This chain connects TRBV18 to TRBJ1-1; tentative D call: TRBD1 (6 bases). Germline CDR1 and CDR2: KGHSH and LQKENI. Between the trimmed V and J ends, which lost 0 bases and 4 bases, there was a span of 9 bases. The CDR3 loop spans 14 amino acids. The CDR3 DNA is TGTGCCAGCTCACCACCACCCAGGGGCACTGAAGCTTTCTTT. This sequence encodes CASSPPPRGTEAFF.

This clone was observed once. V gene TRBV29-1 combines with J gene TRBJ2-1, with no clear D. The germline V gene has CDR1 SQVTM and CDR2 ANQGSEA. This CDR3 has 17 amino acids. Deletions cut 1 base from V and 2 bases from J, with 18 bases between. The CDR3 loop is CSVEGGSQRIPYNEQFF. The CDR3 DNA follows: TGCAGCGTTGAAGGAGGTTCCCAGCGCATTCCCTACAATGAGCAGTTCTTC.

The genes are TRBV4-1 and TRBJ2-3; the match to TRBD2 covers 7 bases. Germline V gene sequence: CDR1 MGHRA, CDR2 YSYEKL. With 0 bases clipped from V and 1 base from J, the junction kept 4 bases outside the gene matches. The CDR3 sequence is 16 residues long. In DNA, the CDR3 is TGCGCCAGCAGCCAAGACTCTAGCGGAGGCACAGATACGCAGTATTTT. Protein product: CASSQDSSGGTDTQYF.

The chain combines TRBV2 with TRBJ2-2; TRBD2 matches 8 bases. Germline V gives CDR1 SNHLY, CDR2 FYNNEI. The V and J ends lost 2 bases and 2 bases, in that order; junction bases with no gene match: 4. The CDR3 is 16 amino acids. The CDR3 sequence is CASSETSGRNTGELFF. CDR3 bases: TGTGCCAGCAGTGAAACCAGCGGGAGAAACACCGGGGAGCTGTTTTTT.

The J gene is TRBJ2-1, the V gene TRBV19; 10 nucleotides agree with TRBD2. Germline CDR1 reads LNHDA; CDR2 reads SQIVND (reference sequence). CDR3 size: 14 residues. J gave up 5 bases and V 4 bases, and 2 bases lay outside the gene matches. CDR3 coding DNA: TGTGCCAGTAGTAGGACTAGCGGACACAATGAGCAGTTCTTC. Translating it yields CASSRTSGHNEQFF.

V is TRBV5-5 and J is TRBJ2-7; weak D call: TRBD1 (5 bases). The germline gives CDR1 SGHKS, CDR2 YYEKEE (reference sequence). The CDR3 has 12 residues. V dropped 2 bases and J dropped 4 bases, with 7 bases sitting between them. This CDR3 reads CASSLQEYEQYF. The DNA of the CDR3 is TGTGCCAGCAGCTTACAGGAGTACGAGCAGTACTTC.

This chain links TRBV6-1 with TRBJ1-2, with a tentative D call TRBD1 (6 bases). The length of the CDR3 is 16 residues. The V gene lost 2 bases and the J gene lost 3 bases, with 16 bases spanning the gap. The germline V gene has CDR1 MNHNS and CDR2 SASEGT. This chain's CDR3 is CASSERFRTEDYGYTF. The CDR3, as DNA: TGTGCCAGCAGTGAAAGATTCAGGACAGAAGACTATGGCTACACCTTC.

The genes are TRBV30 and TRBJ1-4; TRBD1 matches at 9 bases. CDR1 GTSNPN and CDR2 SVGIG come from the germline V gene (reference sequence). The CDR3 has 14 residues. Losses at the gene ends were 2 bases for V and 3 bases for J; bases not matched to a gene: 1. The CDR3 DNA follows: TGTGCCTGGAGTCGGACAGGGGCTAATGAAAAACTGTTTTTT. Amino acids: CAWSRTGANEKLFF.

The table lists this clone with a few counts. The chain recombines TRBV7-9 with TRBJ2-7, with D possibly TRBD1 on 5 matching bases. The CDR3 has 11 residues. V was shortened by 5 bases and J by 6 bases, with 8 bases between the two germline ends. The V gene's germline CDR1 is SEHNR and CDR2 FQNEAQ (reference sequence). The CDR3 region has the DNA TGTGCCAGCAGCCCAGGGTTCGAGCAGTACTTC. Translation gives CASSPGFEQYF.

The chain has TRBV5-1 and TRBJ2-3; 13 bases align to TRBD2. The CDR3 extends over 17 amino acids. J lost 1 base, V lost 0 bases, and 2 bases had no gene match. CDR1 and CDR2 from the germline V gene are SGHRS and YFSETQ. In DNA, the CDR3 is TGCGCCAGCAGCTTGGCCGGGACTAGCGGGGGCACAGATACGCAGTATTTT. Translation: CASSLAGTSGGTDTQYF.

The gene calls are TRBV10-3 and TRBJ2-7, with D perhaps TRBD1 (7 bases). CDR3 length equals 13 residues. V gave up 5 bases and J gave up 7 bases, with 15 bases separating them. Germline lookup yields CDR1 ENHRY and CDR2 SYGVKD. The CDR3 reads CAISLAGQKEQYF. In DNA form, the CDR3 reads TGTGCCATCAGTTTGGCGGGACAGAAAGAGCAGTACTTC.

This chain connects TRBV2 to TRBJ1-4; the D is unclear. This CDR3 region has 15 residues. Trimming pared 4 bases from V and 7 bases from J, leaving 16 bases between. The V gene's germline CDR1 is SNHLY and CDR2 FYNNEI. The DNA for the CDR3 is TGTGCCAGCAGTGCTAGATCCTTCCCTTCTGAAAAACTGTTTTTT. Protein product: CASSARSFPSEKLFF.

This clone came up a few times. The J gene is TRBJ1-6, the V gene TRBV28; no clear D gene. V lost 6 bases and J 8 bases, leaving 11 bases between the germline ends. The germline V gene encodes CDR1 MDHEN and CDR2 SYDVKM. The CDR3 length is 13 residues. The CDR3 loop reads CASSPVVDSPLHF. For the CDR3, the DNA is TGTGCCAGCAGCCCAGTGGTTGATTCACCCCTCCACTTT.

The chain uses TRBV27 and TRBJ2-1, with TRBD1 as a possible D gene (5 bases). The CDR3 runs to 15 residues. In germline, CDR1 is MNHEY, CDR2 SMNVEV (reference sequence). Trimming took off 4 bases at V and 2 bases at J, with 12 bases between the two ends. CDR3 region: CASSWGRVTYNEQFF. CDR3 DNA: TGTGCCAGCAGTTGGGGCAGGGTAACCTACAATGAGCAGTTCTTC.

In the case of this clone: The same CDR3 is also encoded by other DNA sequences in this sample. The CDR3 is CASSPPQGGYTF. The CDR3 DNA is TGTGCCAGCAGCCCCCCACAGGGAGGCTACACCTTC. The genes are TRBV7-9 and TRBJ1-2, with a weak D call TRBD1 (6 bases). Germline V gives CDR1 SEHNR, CDR2 FQNEAQ (reference sequence). The CDR3 is 12 amino acids. The germline V and J ends were trimmed by 5 bases and 8 bases, with 12 bases remaining between them.

This rearrangement joins TRBV11-2 to TRBJ2-1; D uncertain. Between the trimmed V and J ends, which lost 5 bases and 13 bases, there was a span of 15 bases. The CDR3 covers 12 residues. Looked up from germline, CDR1 is SGHAT and CDR2 is FQNNGV. This CDR3 reads CASSRLESDQFF. CDR3 bases: TGTGCCAGCAGCCGCTTAGAAAGTGATCAGTTCTTC.

This clone was recorded only once. This sequence joins TRBV6-4 and TRBJ2-1; D unclear. With 2 bases removed from V and 2 bases from J, the gap between germline ends came to 10 bases. This CDR3 region has 15 residues. Germline-derived CDR1 and CDR2 are MRHNA and SNTAGT. The chain's CDR3 is CASSDDPGPYNEQFF. The CDR3 bases are TGTGCCAGCAGTGACGACCCTGGGCCCTACAATGAGCAGTTCTTC.

The DNA for the CDR3 is TGTGCCAGTAGTCCTATAAAGCCAGGGGACTATGGCTACACCTTC. This gives the protein CASSPIKPGDYGYTF. The J gene is TRBJ1-2, the V gene TRBV19, with D perhaps TRBD1 (6 bases). CDR3 length equals 15 residues. CDR1 is LNHDA, CDR2 SQIVND, per germline (reference sequence). V was cut by 5 bases and J by 3 bases, with 16 bases left in between.

The chain has TRBV18 and TRBJ2-1, with 10 positions matching TRBD2. The CDR3 is made up of 15 amino acids. The germline gives CDR1 KGHSH, CDR2 LQKENI. Trimming at V came to 3 bases and at J to 3 bases, leaving 2 bases not matched to a gene. In DNA form, the CDR3 reads TGTGCCAGCTCACCTAGGACTAGCGGCTACAATGAGCAGTTCTTC. Protein: CASSPRTSGYNEQFF. The full variable domain, in which reference TRBV18 and TRBJ2-1 provide the parts outside the CDR3, is NAGVMQNPRHLVRRRGQEARLRCSPMKGHSHVYWYRQLPEEGLKFMVYLQKENIIDESGMPKERFSAEFPKEGPSILRIQQVVRGDSAAYFCASSPRTSGYNEQFFGPGTRLTVL.

This chain links TRBV7-9 with TRBJ1-5; D is uncertain. There are 13 residues in the CDR3. V was trimmed by 1 base and J by 7 bases, leaving 8 bases between them. CDR1 is SEHNR and CDR2 is FQNEAQ in the germline V gene (reference sequence). The CDR3 is CASSLGLGQPQHF. CDR3 nucleotide sequence: TGTGCCAGCAGCTTAGGATTGGGCCAGCCCCAGCATTTT.

The chain employs TRBV27 and TRBJ1-2; a possible D gene is TRBD1 (6 bases). This CDR3 has 14 residues. The germline gives CDR1 MNHEY, CDR2 SMNVEV (reference sequence). V was shortened by 4 bases and J by 5 bases, with 14 bases between the two germline ends. The CDR3 here is CASSYSGTPYGYTF. Here the CDR3 DNA reads TGTGCCAGCAGTTATTCCGGGACACCTTATGGCTACACCTTC.

The gene calls are TRBV2 and TRBJ2-7; TRBD1 matches 7 bases. Germline trimming cut 4 bases from V and 2 bases from J; bases unmatched to any gene: 2. Germline CDR1 reads SNHLY; CDR2 reads FYNNEI. The CDR3 length is 13 residues. The CDR3 DNA reads TGTGCCAGCAGTGGGGACAGAGCCTACGAGCAGTACTTC. It translates to CASSGDRAYEQYF.

The chain has TRBV9 and TRBJ1-1; 7 nucleotides line up with TRBD1. The CDR3 has 12 amino acids. The ends lost 4 bases at V and 7 bases at J; junction bases unmatched: 4. Per the germline V gene, CDR1 is SGDLS and CDR2 is YYNGEE. CDR3 nucleotides: TGTGCCAGCAGCCCAGGGACAGATGAAGCTTTCTTT. This codes for CASSPGTDEAFF.

V is TRBV6-2 or TRBV6-3 and J is TRBJ2-5; 8 bases are a match to TRBD2. The germline V gene has CDR1 MNHEY and CDR2 SVGEGT. V gave up 2 bases and J gave up 4 bases; unmatched junction bases: 12. CDR3 length equals 17 residues. The CDR3 reads CASSYPRAGEGTETQYF. CDR3 DNA sequence: TGTGCCAGCAGTTACCCGAGAGCGGGAGAAGGGACAGAGACCCAGTACTTC.